This passage covers 29 T cell receptor beta chains from one sample sequenced in a study of blood T cell repertoires in COVID-19 (dated by TCRdb to the early 2020s). Library method: the immunoSEQ multiplex PCR assay. The clones in this table, taken by TCRdb from immuneACCESS, are in-frame only. Not every clone is retained; where verified, under half of the shortfall comes from an unresolved V gene, and the cause of the rest is unknown. This sample is represented by under 130,000 clones; about four fifths of them were singletons. The top ten clones comprise 15% of the sample. Sequenced material: peripheral blood. These receptor sequences come from a woman of 80 years or more with acute or convalescent COVID-19.

J is TRBJ1-5 and V is TRBV10-2; no definite D call. The CDR3 has 18 residues. V was trimmed by 5 bases and J by 0 bases, leaving 20 bases between them. Germline V gene sequence: CDR1 WSHSY, CDR2 SAAADI. CDR3: CASSPAWGGVYSNQPQHF. CDR3 nucleotide sequence: TGCGCCAGCAGTCCAGCCTGGGGAGGAGTTTATAGCAATCAGCCCCAGCATTTT.

The chain uses TRBV28 and TRBJ1-1; 8 positions agree with TRBD1. CDR3 length equals 13 residues. Germline CDR1 is MDHEN and CDR2 is SYDVKM. The V segment lost 6 bases and the J segment 3 bases; nucleotides outside the gene matches: 3. The CDR3 is CASRSTGDTEAFF. CDR3 coding DNA: TGTGCCAGCAGATCGACAGGGGACACTGAAGCTTTCTTT.

The chain is built from TRBV6-6 and TRBJ2-4; TRBD2 matches at 14 bases. CDR1 is MNHNY and CDR2 is SVGAGI in the germline V gene (reference sequence). CDR3 length equals 14 residues. V shed 7 bases and J 15 bases; nucleotides not matched to a gene: 11. CDR3 in DNA: TGTGCCAGCACCTTAGGGACTAGCGGGAGTGTTTGGTACTTC. As protein: CASTLGTSGSVWYF.

This sequence joins TRBV12-3 or TRBV12-4 and TRBJ2-2; D is perhaps TRBD2 (6 bases). The CDR3 loop spans 12 amino acids. The V and J ends lost 8 bases and 6 bases respectively, with 10 bases between them. This chain's CDR3 is CASRREAGELFF. The CDR3 DNA follows: TGTGCCAGCCGCAGGGAGGCCGGGGAGCTGTTTTTT.

The CDR3 DNA is TGTGCCAGCAGCAAAGAGACTAGCGGGTTCTACGAGCAGTACGTC. It yields the protein CASSKETSGFYEQYV. This sequence joins TRBV21-1 and TRBJ2-7; TRBD2, as called in the table, went unchecked against the DNA. TRBV21-1 is labeled a pseudogene. The CDR3 runs to 15 residues.

V usage is TRBV2 and J usage is TRBJ2-5; D is unresolved. The CDR3 extends over 13 amino acids. Germline loops: CDR1 SNHLY, CDR2 FYNNEI. The V end lost 4 bases, the J end lost 1 base, and 7 bases lay between the germline ends. CDR3 sequence (DNA): TGTGCCAGCAGTGCCCAGTTCCAAGAGACCCAGTACTTC. Translation: CASSAQFQETQYF.

The rearrangement links TRBV27 to TRBJ2-3; D not resolved. Looked up from germline, CDR1 is MNHEY and CDR2 is SMNVEV (reference sequence). The length of the CDR3 is 14 residues. V was shortened by 6 bases and J by 5 bases, with 15 bases between the two germline ends. CDR3 region: CASRLMSAGDTQYF. The DNA for the CDR3 is TGTGCCAGCAGGCTAATGAGTGCTGGAGATACGCAGTATTTT.

The chain joins TRBV5-1 to TRBJ2-1; TRBD2 matches 11 bases. V lost 4 bases and J lost 8; bases outside the gene matches: 11. Per germline, CDR1 SGHRS and CDR2 YFSETQ. The CDR3 spans 16 residues. This chain's CDR3 is CASSTGTSGGGDEQFF. In DNA, the CDR3 is TGCGCCAGCAGCACGGGGACTAGCGGCGGCGGGGATGAGCAGTTCTTC.

V and J are TRBV10-3 and TRBJ1-3, with D possibly being TRBD1 (6 bases). Germline CDR1 ENHRY, CDR2 SYGVKD. V dropped 6 bases and J dropped 0 bases, with 12 bases sitting between them. CDR3 length equals 15 residues. The CDR3: CAIRSTGSSGNTIYF. The CDR3 DNA sequence: TGTGCCATCAGGTCCACAGGGAGCTCTGGAAACACCATATATTTT.

The CDR3 DNA follows: TGCGCCAGCGGACAGGGGGGGATAGATACGCAGTATTTT. Translation gives CASGQGGIDTQYF. The gene calls are TRBV10-1 and TRBJ2-3, with 10 bases aligning to TRBD1. CDR1 and CDR2 from the germline V gene are WNHNN and SYGVQD (reference sequence). V lost 8 bases to trimming and J lost 5 bases; unmatched junction nucleotides: 4. The CDR3 spans 13 residues.

The chain's CDR3 is CASLQDRENGYTF. The CDR3 DNA sequence: TGTGCCAGCTTACAGGACCGAGAGAATGGCTACACCTTC. The V and J genes are TRBV6-5 and TRBJ1-2, with D possibly TRBD1 on 5 matching bases. This CDR3 is 13 amino acids long. Germline CDR1 MNHEY, CDR2 SVGAGI. Trimming shortened V by 8 bases and J by 6 bases, and 16 bases separated the two germline ends.

This clone appeared once. The junction and the germline gene differ at one end; a read error may be behind it. V gene TRBV5-1 combines with J gene TRBJ1-1; 7 bases map to TRBD1. Germline CDR1 and CDR2: SGHRS and YFSETQ. The CDR3 has 16 residues. The CDR3 nucleotides read TGCGCCAGCAGCTTGGCCGCGGGACAGCGGAACCCTGAAGCTTTCTTT. Amino acids: CASSLAAGQRNPEAFF.

The V call is TRBV11-2, the J call TRBJ2-2; D is possibly TRBD2 (5 bases). V was cut by 2 bases and J by 0 bases, with 7 bases left in between. The CDR3 runs 15 residues. Germline-derived CDR1 and CDR2 are SGHAT and FQNNGV. For the CDR3, the DNA is TGTGCCAGCAGCTTAAGGCGGGCGAACACCGGGGAGCTGTTTTTT. As protein: CASSLRRANTGELFF.

The chain is built from TRBV4-1 and TRBJ2-5; 11 bases agree with TRBD2. Germline CDR1 MGHRA, CDR2 YSYEKL. The trim removed 4 bases at V and 5 bases at J, leaving 9 bases unmatched. The CDR3 runs 16 residues. The CDR3 here is CASSPSPSGRWETQYF. The CDR3, as DNA: TGCGCCAGCAGCCCCTCCCCTAGCGGGAGGTGGGAGACCCAGTACTTC.

J is TRBJ2-1 and V is TRBV11-2; TRBD2 matches at 7 bases. Trimming took 2 bases from V and 0 from J; bases not matched to a gene: 7. The CDR3 totals 17 residues. CDR1 and CDR2 from the germline V gene are SGHAT and FQNNGV. This CDR3 reads CASSLQGAGSSYNEQFF. DNA of the CDR3: TGTGCCAGCAGCTTACAGGGAGCGGGATCCTCCTACAATGAGCAGTTCTTC.

The chain uses TRBV18 and TRBJ2-2; a possible D gene is TRBD1 (6 bases). Trimming left V 6 bases short and J 7 bases short, with 12 bases between. The CDR3 is made up of 13 amino acids. CDR1 and CDR2 from the germline V gene are KGHSH and LQKENI. CDR3 coding DNA: TGTGCCAGCTCGGCACAGGGTAACGGGGAGCTGTTTTTT. Translation: CASSAQGNGELFF. Together with reference TRBV18 and TRBJ2-2, the CDR3 gives the full variable domain: NAGVMQNPRHLVRRRGQEARLRCSPMKGHSHVYWYRQLPEEGLKFMVYLQKENIIDESGMPKERFSAEFPKEGPSILRIQQVVRGDSAAYFCASSAQGNGELFFGEGSRLTVL.

This clone was counted a few times. The V and J genes are TRBV25-1 and TRBJ2-3; 8 bases are a match to TRBD2. V was clipped by 2 bases and J by 7 bases; unmatched bases: 5. Germline V gene sequence: CDR1 MGHDK, CDR2 SYGVNS. This CDR3 is 14 amino acids long. The CDR3 protein is CASSEGGGRHTQYF. The CDR3 DNA sequence: TGTGCCAGCAGTGAAGGGGGCGGGAGGCATACGCAGTATTTT.

The chain joins TRBV5-1 to TRBJ2-7, with TRBD1 as a possible D gene (6 bases). The CDR3 has 14 residues. V lost 2 bases to trimming and J lost 3 bases, with 12 bases between them. Germline loops: CDR1 SGHRS, CDR2 YFSETQ. Here the CDR3 DNA reads TGCGCCAGCAGCTTATACGGGGACAACTACGAGCAGTACTTC. This sequence encodes CASSLYGDNYEQYF.

This clone was counted a single time. The CDR3 sequence: CAWSGQGVAKNIQYF. For the CDR3, the DNA is TGTGCCTGGAGCGGACAGGGGGTGGCCAAAAACATTCAGTACTTC. The chain is built from TRBV30 and TRBJ2-4; TRBD1 aligns across 10 bases. Trimming took 3 bases from V and 1 from J; bases not matched to a gene: 3. Germline V lookup: CDR1 GTSNPN, CDR2 SVGIG (reference sequence). The CDR3 spans 15 residues.

The chain employs TRBV5-1 and TRBJ2-5, with 8 bases fitting TRBD1. There are 14 residues in the CDR3. CDR1 and CDR2 (germline): SGHRS, YFSETQ. Unmatched junction bases numbered 6, after V lost 4 bases and J lost 4 bases. DNA for the CDR3: TGCGCCAGCAGCGCTACAGGGGGTGGAGAGACCCAGTACTTC. Translating it yields CASSATGGGETQYF.

The J gene is TRBJ1-4, the V gene TRBV11-2, with a weak D call TRBD1 (5 bases). The CDR3 consists of 14 residues. Germline V gene data show CDR1 as SGHAT and CDR2 as FQNNGV. The ends were cut back, 5 bases at V and 7 bases at J, with 14 bases in the middle. The CDR3, as DNA: TGTGCCAGCAGCGATATGGGGCGGAGTGAAAAACTGTTTTTT. Its translation: CASSDMGRSEKLFF.

J is TRBJ2-7 and V is TRBV6-5; 11 bases are shared with TRBD2. The CDR3 has 14 residues. Per the germline V gene, CDR1 is MNHEY and CDR2 is SVGAGI. V lost 7 bases and J lost 4; bases outside the gene matches: 6. For the CDR3, the DNA is TGTGCCAGCAAAAGGGGGACTAGCGGATACGAGCAGTACGTC. It codes for CASKRGTSGYEQYV.

The sample holds a few counts of this clone. V and J are TRBV7-9 and TRBJ1-1, with D uncertain. Germline values: CDR1 SEHNR, CDR2 FQNEAQ (reference sequence). The V end was cut by 8 bases, the J end by 5 bases, with 12 bases between. The CDR3 is 12 residues long. CDR3 nucleotide sequence: TGTGCCAGCGGGAGCAAAGGGACTGAAGCTTTCTTT. This gives the protein CASGSKGTEAFF.

This clone came up a few times. The rearrangement joins TRBV5-6 to TRBJ2-3; D unclear. V lost 1 base and J 0 bases, leaving 9 bases between the germline ends. The CDR3 runs to 15 residues. CDR1 is SGHDT and CDR2 is YYEEEE in the germline V gene. Here the CDR3 DNA reads TGTGCCAGCAGCTTGAGGCGACTCAGCACAGATACGCAGTATTTT. Protein product: CASSLRRLSTDTQYF.

The chain combines TRBV5-4 with TRBJ2-7, with TRBD1 matching 7 bases. CDR1 is SGHNT and CDR2 is YYREEE in the germline V gene (reference sequence). The J segment lost 1 base and the V segment lost 0 bases, leaving 1 base of the junction unmatched. This CDR3 has 14 amino acids. The CDR3 coding sequence is TGTGCCAGCAGCTTGGACAGGGGTTCCTACGAGCAGTACTTC. Its protein product is CASSLDRGSYEQYF.

The CDR3 DNA sequence: TGCGCCAGCAGCTTCGGGACTAGCGGCAATGAGCAGTTCTTC. Translated, it gives CASSFGTSGNEQFF. The chain joins TRBV5-1 to TRBJ2-1; 11 positions match TRBD2. CDR3 length: 14 residues. Germline V gene data show CDR1 as SGHRS and CDR2 as YFSETQ. Trimming cost V 2 bases and J 6 bases; bases outside gene matches: 1.

V is TRBV7-6 and J is TRBJ2-1, with a tentative D call TRBD2 (5 bases). Per germline, CDR1 SGHVS and CDR2 FNYEAQ. The germline V and J ends were trimmed by 5 bases and 5 bases, with 19 bases remaining between them. The CDR3 contains 16 residues. CDR3 DNA: TGTGCCAGCAGCCGGGGAGCCAAACAAACGGACAATGAGCAGTTCTTC. This translates into CASSRGAKQTDNEQFF. The variable domain in full, with the rest retrieved from reference TRBV7-6 and TRBJ2-1, is GAGVSQSPRYKVTKRGQDVALRCDPISGHVSLYWYRQALGQGPEFLTYFNYEAQQDKSGLPNDRFSAERPEGSISTLTIQRTEQRDSAMYRCASSRGAKQTDNEQFFGPGTRLTVL.

The V and J genes are TRBV18 and TRBJ2-7; 10 bases line up with TRBD2. This CDR3 spans 16 amino acids. CDR1 and CDR2 from the germline V gene are KGHSH and LQKENI. The V gene end was trimmed by 2 bases and the J gene end by 0 bases; junction bases not matched to a gene: 4. CDR3 protein: CASSPGLAGDSYEQYF. The CDR3, as DNA: TGTGCCAGCTCACCAGGGCTAGCGGGAGACTCCTACGAGCAGTACTTC.

The count of this clone is one. The chain carries TRBV9 and TRBJ2-2; 7 nucleotides match TRBD2. The ends lost 1 base at V and 4 bases at J; junction bases unmatched: 4. The CDR3 sequence is 15 residues long. CDR1 SGDLS and CDR2 YYNGEE come from the germline V gene. CDR3 in DNA: TGTGCCAGCAGCGTATCTACGGGAGGCACCGGGGAGCTGTTTTTT. Protein sequence: CASSVSTGGTGELFF.